These 24 T cell receptor beta chains originate from one sample sequenced in a study of blood T cell repertoires in COVID-19. The table came from immunoSEQ multiplex PCR; TCRdb's copy has only in-frame clones and leaves some out. The sample includes about 77,000 clones, roughly 78% seen only once; the top ten take roughly 4.8%. Sequencing was performed on peripheral blood. These receptors were taken from an older woman with acute or convalescent COVID-19.

The chain joins TRBV7-2 to TRBJ1-6, with D unresolved. V was pared by 1 base and J by 4 bases, with 14 bases between. This CDR3 is 17 amino acids long. Per germline, CDR1 SGHTA and CDR2 FQGNSA. DNA for the CDR3: TGTGCCAGCAGCTTAGTGGCGGGGAGCGCTTATAATTCACCCCTCCACTTT. It yields the protein CASSLVAGSAYNSPLHF.

This clone showed up just a few times. The gene calls are TRBV5-1 and TRBJ1-5; D might be TRBD1 (6 bases). Trimming removed 4 bases at V and 8 bases at J, with 19 bases between. The CDR3 spans 15 residues. Per the germline V gene, CDR1 is SGHRS and CDR2 is YFSETQ. Written as DNA, the CDR3 is TGCGCCAGCAGCCCCGGGGGGGGGCCCTTAGAGCCCCAGCATTTT. Its translation is CASSPGGGPLEPQHF.

The chain combines TRBV3-1 (or the pseudogene TRBV3-2) with TRBJ1-1; TRBD1 matches at 7 bases. Trimming cost V 3 bases and J 0 bases; bases outside gene matches: 4. The germline V gene encodes CDR1 LGHDT and CDR2 YNNKEL (reference sequence). This CDR3 comprises 15 residues. The CDR3 DNA is TGTGCCAGCAGCCATTCGGACAGGATGAACACTGAAGCTTTCTTT. Protein sequence: CASSHSDRMNTEAFF.

The rearrangement joins TRBV5-4 to TRBJ1-2, with 7 bases fitting TRBD1. The J segment lost 2 bases and the V segment lost 4 bases, leaving 8 bases of the junction unmatched. This CDR3 has 15 amino acids. Per the germline V gene, CDR1 is SGHNT and CDR2 is YYREEE (reference sequence). In DNA form, the CDR3 reads TGTGCCAGCAGCCCGGGGGGGACAGTCAACTATGGCTACACCTTC. Amino acid sequence: CASSPGGTVNYGYTF.

This clone was found a few times. The genes are TRBV4-1 and TRBJ2-5; D is undetermined. V was clipped by 5 bases and J by 9 bases, with 19 bases between them. Germline-derived CDR1 and CDR2 are MGHRA and YSYEKL. This CDR3 comprises 14 residues. The CDR3: CASSVITGTAAQYF. The CDR3 DNA is TGCGCCAGCAGCGTTATTACTGGAACGGCGGCCCAGTACTTC.

In this sample, this clone turned up once. The V and J genes are TRBV2 and TRBJ1-1; the D gene is possibly TRBD1 (6 bases). Trimming left V 6 bases short and J 4 bases short, with 18 bases between. CDR1 and CDR2 (germline): SNHLY, FYNNEI. CDR3 length: 15 residues. The CDR3 DNA follows: TGTGCCAGCAGAGACTACAGGGTCGGTGTCACTGAAGCTTTCTTT. It is translated as CASRDYRVGVTEAFF.

The chain employs TRBV5-6 and TRBJ1-2; tentative D call: TRBD1 (5 bases). Per germline, CDR1 SGHDT and CDR2 YYEEEE. The CDR3 is made up of 13 amino acids. The ends were cut back, 2 bases at V and 4 bases at J, with 9 bases in the middle. CDR3 DNA sequence: TGTGCCAGCAGCTTCGGGGGGACCTATGGCTACACCTTC. Protein: CASSFGGTYGYTF.

V usage is TRBV11-2 and J usage is TRBJ2-3; 12 bases are shared with TRBD2. Losses at the gene ends were 1 base for V and 5 bases for J; bases not matched to a gene: 10. The CDR3 sequence is 18 residues long. Germline CDR1 SGHAT, CDR2 FQNNGV. CDR3 coding DNA: TGTGCCAGCAGCTTAGGGTCTAGGCTAGCGGGGGGGGGAGATACGCAGTATTTT. Translation gives CASSLGSRLAGGGDTQYF. Full variable domain (outside the CDR3, taken from reference TRBV11-2 and TRBJ2-3): EAGVAQSPRYKIIEKRQSVAFWCNPISGHATLYWYQQILGQGPKLLIQFQNNGVVDDSQLPKDRFSAERLKGVDSTLKIQPAKLEDSAVYLCASSLGSRLAGGGDTQYFGPGTRLTVL.

The chain uses TRBV4-3 and TRBJ2-5; D not certain. Germline CDR1 is LGHNA and CDR2 is YSLEER. The CDR3 length is 15 residues. The V gene lost 1 base and the J gene lost 2 bases, with 11 bases spanning the gap. The CDR3 region is CASSQVVGLQETQYF. Here the CDR3 DNA reads TGCGCCAGCAGCCAAGTGGTCGGTTTACAAGAGACCCAGTACTTC.

The chain joins TRBV7-2 to TRBJ2-1, with 9 bases matching TRBD2. CDR3 size: 14 residues. V trimming: 6 bases; J trimming: 8 bases; junction bases outside the gene matches: 8. Germline-derived CDR1 and CDR2 are SGHTA and FQGNSA. This chain's CDR3 is CASRRRGGHDEQFF. As DNA, the CDR3 is TGTGCCAGCAGGCGGCGGGGGGGCCATGATGAGCAGTTCTTC.

The rearrangement links TRBV5-5 to TRBJ2-3; D unclear. The V and J ends lost 2 bases and 4 bases respectively, with 8 bases between them. This CDR3 contains 13 residues. CDR1 and CDR2 (germline): SGHKS, YYEKEE (reference sequence). CDR3 nucleotides: TGTGCCAGCAGCTTCACAGTGCCAGATACGCAGTATTTT. It is translated as CASSFTVPDTQYF.

CDR3 nucleotides: TGCGCCAGCAGCCTTAGCGGGGAATCCTACGAGCAGTACTTC. Amino acids: CASSLSGESYEQYF. The rearrangement joins TRBV4-3 to TRBJ2-7, with 8 bases matching TRBD2. After removal of 4 bases from V and 1 base from J, the junction contained 3 bases not matched to a gene. Germline CDR1 LGHNA, CDR2 YSLEER. CDR3 length: 14 amino acids.

The chain is built from TRBV3-1 (or the pseudogene TRBV3-2) and TRBJ1-5, with no clear D. This CDR3 has 14 amino acids. Deletions cut 1 base from V and 9 bases from J, with 13 bases between. Germline lookup yields CDR1 LGHDT and CDR2 YNNKEL (reference sequence). Written as DNA, the CDR3 is TGTGCCAGCAGCCAAGTTCTCGACTCCTGGCCCCAGCATTTT. It encodes CASSQVLDSWPQHF.

The rearrangement uses TRBV6-2 or TRBV6-3 and TRBJ2-5; the D is unclear. Germline loops: CDR1 MNHEY, CDR2 SVGEGT. Trimming shortened V by 0 bases and J by 5 bases, and 7 bases separated the two germline ends. The CDR3 is 13 amino acids. The CDR3 is CASSYSRWETQYF. Written as DNA, the CDR3 is TGTGCCAGCAGTTACTCCAGGTGGGAGACCCAGTACTTC.

The chain uses TRBV7-2 and TRBJ1-2; 8 bases are shared with TRBD1. This CDR3 spans 15 amino acids. V dropped 5 bases and J dropped 8; count of bases not matched to a gene: 13. CDR1 and CDR2 from the germline V gene are SGHTA and FQGNSA. The CDR3 protein is CASSEDRAYLGGYTF. CDR3 DNA: TGTGCCAGCAGCGAGGACAGGGCGTATCTAGGAGGCTACACCTTC.

The J gene is TRBJ2-7, the V gene TRBV9; D perhaps matches TRBD1 (6 bases). V was cut by 2 bases and J by 0 bases, with 9 bases left in between. Germline CDR1 reads SGDLS; CDR2 reads YYNGEE. CDR3 length: 14 amino acids. CDR3 in DNA: TGTGCCAGCAGCGTCCAGGACAGCTCCTACGAGCAGTACTTC. Residues: CASSVQDSSYEQYF.

The chain couples TRBV27 to TRBJ1-5, with 8 bases matching TRBD1. CDR1 MNHEY and CDR2 SMNVEV come from the germline V gene (reference sequence). The CDR3 sequence is 15 residues long. J was trimmed by 6 bases and V by 1 base; bases with no gene match: 5. The CDR3 DNA reads as TGTGCCAGCAGTTTATTGCGGGACAGGAGTCAGCCCCAGCATTTT. This sequence encodes CASSLLRDRSQPQHF.

This clone was counted a few times. The chain joins TRBV9 to TRBJ1-4, with TRBD1 identical over 8 bases. The germline V gene has CDR1 SGDLS and CDR2 YYNGEE. This CDR3 is built from 16 residues. V trimming: 4 bases; J trimming: 1 base; junction bases outside the gene matches: 6. The CDR3 DNA is TGTGCCAGCAGCCTCGGACAGGGCCTAACTAATGAAAAACTGTTTTTT. Amino acid sequence: CASSLGQGLTNEKLFF.

The chain joins TRBV7-9 to TRBJ1-2; possible D gene TRBD1, 5 bases. CDR1 SEHNR and CDR2 FQNEAQ come from the germline V gene (reference sequence). Trimming took off 0 bases at V and 0 bases at J, with 8 bases between the two ends. The CDR3 consists of 15 residues. The CDR3 region is CASSLATVTNYGYTF. The CDR3 bases are TGTGCCAGCAGCTTAGCGACAGTGACTAACTATGGCTACACCTTC.

Concerning this clone: The CDR3 ends on some other residue instead of the conserved phenylalanine or tryptophan, so this is likely a read error. No DNA is shown, since the ends of the CDR3 on it are uncertain; the CDR3 is the one TCRdb lists. The chain has TRBV9 and TRBJ1-1; the D call of TRBD1 is as the table states it, not checked on the DNA. Germline CDR1 and CDR2: SGDLS and YYNGEE. Both ends counted, the CDR3 spans 15 residues. The CDR3 region is CASSAPIGRTGIVGG.

As DNA, the CDR3 is TGCGCCAGCAGCCAAGACTACGGCAGCGCCGGGGAGCTGTTTTTT. This sequence encodes CASSQDYGSAGELFF. V usage is TRBV4-3 and J usage is TRBJ2-2; the D is unclear. This CDR3 is built from 15 residues. CDR1 and CDR2 from the germline V gene are LGHNA and YSLEER. The V and J ends lost 0 bases and 6 bases respectively, with 11 bases between them.

The V call is TRBV7-3, the J call TRBJ1-5; D gene uncertain. Per the germline V gene, CDR1 is SGHTA and CDR2 is FQGTGA. V shed 1 base and J shed 4 bases, with 5 bases lying between them. There are 13 residues in the CDR3. CDR3 sequence (DNA): TGTGCCAGCAGCTTAAGTTATAATCAGCCCCAGCATTTT. It is translated as CASSLSYNQPQHF. Full variable domain (missing parts from reference TRBV7-3 and TRBJ1-5): GAGVSQTPSNKVTEKGKYVELRCDPISGHTALYWYRQSLGQGPEFLIYFQGTGAADDSGLPNDRFFAVRPEGSVSTLKIQRTERGDSAVYLCASSLSYNQPQHFGDGTRLSIL.

A word on this clone: Other DNA variants within this sample encode the same CDR3. This sequence joins TRBV9 and TRBJ1-1, with TRBD1 identical over 9 bases. The CDR3 spans 14 residues. The V segment lost 2 bases and the J segment 3 bases; nucleotides outside the gene matches: 2. Germline CDR1 SGDLS, CDR2 YYNGEE. DNA for the CDR3: TGTGCCAGCAGCGTGACAGGGGGTGACACTGAAGCTTTCTTT. It codes for CASSVTGGDTEAFF.

V gene TRBV12-3 or TRBV12-4 combines with J gene TRBJ1-1, with a tentative D call TRBD1 (6 bases). Between the trimmed V and J ends, which lost 6 bases and 7 bases, there was a span of 15 bases. The CDR3 loop spans 13 amino acids. CDR3 in DNA: TGTGCCAGCAGCTACTCAGGGGTTTTTGAAGCTTTCTTT. Its protein is CASSYSGVFEAFF.